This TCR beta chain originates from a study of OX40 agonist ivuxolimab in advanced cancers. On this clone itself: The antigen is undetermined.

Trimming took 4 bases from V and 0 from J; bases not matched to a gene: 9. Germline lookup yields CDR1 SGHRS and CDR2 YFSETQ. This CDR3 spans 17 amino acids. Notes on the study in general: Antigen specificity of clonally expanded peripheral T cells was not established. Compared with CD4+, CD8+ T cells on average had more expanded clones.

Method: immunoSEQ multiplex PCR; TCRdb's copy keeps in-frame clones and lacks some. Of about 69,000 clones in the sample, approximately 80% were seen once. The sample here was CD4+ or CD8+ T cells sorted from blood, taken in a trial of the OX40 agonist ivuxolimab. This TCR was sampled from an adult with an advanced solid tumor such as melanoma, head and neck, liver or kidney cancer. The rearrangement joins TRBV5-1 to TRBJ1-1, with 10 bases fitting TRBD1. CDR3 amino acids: CASSADRGRGMNTEAFF. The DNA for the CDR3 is TGCGCCAGCAGCGCCGACAGGGGGCGGGGGATGAACACTGAAGCTTTCTTT.